Following are 2 T cell receptor beta chains from one sample sequenced in a study of tumor and adjacent non-tumor tissue in lung cancer. The template was RNA from unsorted bulk tissue. The normal lung tissue was taken more than 3 cm from the tumor edge. TCRbeta libraries were built with three rounds of nested PCR, modified from ARM-PCR. Via MiXCR, TCRdb re-called the multiplex PCR reads, giving one row per CDR3 protein. Of about 110,000 distinct CDR3 sequences in the sample, about 64% were seen once. Specimen: distant non-tumor lung tissue. These receptors originate from a man between 60 and 75 years old with non-small cell lung cancer.

CDR3 sequence reads: CAWSGPGGLGETQYF. The CDR3, as DNA: TGTGCCTGGAGTGGCCCAGGGGGGCTGGGGGAGACCCAGTACTTC. The chain combines TRBV30 with TRBJ2-5; tentatively, D is TRBD1 (7 bases). CDR3 length: 15 amino acids. Trimming left V 1 base short and J 5 bases short, with 17 bases between. In germline, CDR1 is GTSNPN, CDR2 SVGIG (reference sequence).

About this clonotype itself: One junction end disagrees with the germline gene, perhaps due to a read error. The chain has TRBV13 and TRBJ1-1; TRBD1 might be the D (6 bases). The CDR3 has 15 residues. The germline CDR1 and CDR2 sequences are PRHDT and FYEKMQ (reference sequence). CDR3 DNA sequence: TGTGCCAGCTCTAGTCCCGGGACACTTAACACTGAAGTTTTCTTT. Translating it yields CASSSPGTLNTEVFF.